This record covers a single TCR beta chain. Its antigen is as yet unknown. V lost 1 base and J 5 bases, leaving 4 bases between the germline ends. The CDR3 covers 12 residues. Germline-derived CDR1 and CDR2 are LGHNA and YSLEER. The primer mix had 60 Vbeta and 13 Jbeta primers. Some clones are missing from TCRdb's copy, which holds only in-frame ones; the method was immunoSEQ multiplex PCR. The sample includes some 200,000 clones, roughly three quarters of them seen just once. This record belongs to a study of cytomegalovirus exposure and HLA in healthy donors. Whole-study results and caveats: Testing in vitro showed a few CMV-associated chains specific for CMV antigens. There were fewer than 200 TCR beta chains listed as cytomegalovirus-associated.

The V and J genes are TRBV4-3 and TRBJ2-3; D gene unclear. The sequence was collected from a male donor in good health and CMV-seropositive. The sample consisted of PBMCs. The CDR3 DNA is TGCGCCAGCAGCCAAGCGGGAGATACGCAGTATTTT. This sequence encodes CASSQAGDTQYF.